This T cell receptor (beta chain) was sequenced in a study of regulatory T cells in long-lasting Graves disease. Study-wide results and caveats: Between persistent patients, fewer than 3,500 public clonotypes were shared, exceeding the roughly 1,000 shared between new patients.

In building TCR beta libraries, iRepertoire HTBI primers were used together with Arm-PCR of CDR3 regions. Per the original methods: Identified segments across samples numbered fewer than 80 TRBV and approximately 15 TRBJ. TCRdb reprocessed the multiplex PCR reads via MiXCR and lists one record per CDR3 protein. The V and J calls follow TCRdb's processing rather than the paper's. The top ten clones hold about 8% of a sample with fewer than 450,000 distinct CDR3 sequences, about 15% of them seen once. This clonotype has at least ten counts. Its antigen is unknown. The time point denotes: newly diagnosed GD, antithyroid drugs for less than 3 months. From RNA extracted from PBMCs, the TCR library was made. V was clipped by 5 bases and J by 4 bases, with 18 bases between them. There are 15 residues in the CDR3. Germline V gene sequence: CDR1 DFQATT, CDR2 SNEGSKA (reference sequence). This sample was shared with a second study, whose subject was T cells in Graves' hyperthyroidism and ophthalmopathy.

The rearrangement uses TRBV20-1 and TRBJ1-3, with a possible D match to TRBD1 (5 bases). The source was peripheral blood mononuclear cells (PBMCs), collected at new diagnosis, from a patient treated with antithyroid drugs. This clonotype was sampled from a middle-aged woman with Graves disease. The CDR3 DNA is TGCAGTGCTCTTGGGGACCTTTATGACGGAAACACCATATATTTT. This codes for CSALGDLYDGNTIYF.